The 15 T cell receptor beta chains below were found in one sample sequenced in a study of CD8 T cells in ankylosing spondylitis. TCRdb redid the calling of the 5' RACE reads with MiXCR, one entry per CDR3 protein. Of some 130,000 distinct CDR3 sequences listed, just under 7.5% are singletons. Specimen: blood, either unsorted or a sorted T cell fraction (not recorded which). The source is a female donor with ankylosing spondylitis or in good health (not recorded which).

This clonotype was picked up many times. V is TRBV15 and J is TRBJ2-7; a possible D gene is TRBD2 (5 bases). The V and J ends lost 3 bases and 0 bases respectively, with 12 bases between them. Germline loops: CDR1 LNHNV, CDR2 YYDKDF (reference sequence). The CDR3 is 15 residues long. In DNA, the CDR3 is TGTGCCACCAGCAGGGACCCGGGGAGCTCCTACGAGCAGTACTTC. The encoded protein is CATSRDPGSSYEQYF. Filled out from reference TRBV15 and TRBJ2-7, the complete variable domain reads DAMVIQNPRYQVTQFGKPVTLSCSQTLNHNVMYWYQQKSSQAPKLLFHYYDKDFNNEADTPDNFQSRRPNTSFCFLDIRSPGLGDTAMYLCATSRDPGSSYEQYFGPGTRLTVT.

The sample holds a few counts of this clonotype. The genes are TRBV5-6 and TRBJ1-2; D ambiguous. The CDR3 has 14 amino acids. Per the germline V gene, CDR1 is SGHDT and CDR2 is YYEEEE. V lost 1 base, J lost 0 bases, and 7 bases lay in between. The CDR3 loop reads CASSLIRSNYGYTF. The DNA for the CDR3 is TGTGCCAGCAGCTTGATCAGATCTAACTATGGCTACACCTTC.

This clonotype was counted ten times or more. The J gene is TRBJ2-5, the V gene TRBV7-9; D might be TRBD2 (5 bases). V was cut by 4 bases and J by 2 bases, with 17 bases left in between. Germline loops: CDR1 SEHNR, CDR2 FQNEAQ (reference sequence). The CDR3 contains 16 residues. CDR3 amino acids: CASSSLLDYPQETQYF. In DNA, the CDR3 is TGTGCCAGCAGCTCCCTCCTAGACTACCCGCAAGAGACCCAGTACTTC.

This chain connects TRBV5-1 to TRBJ1-2; 8 bases fit TRBD1. V shed 0 bases and J 2 bases; nucleotides not matched to a gene: 3. From germline, CDR1 is SGHRS and CDR2 YFSETQ. The CDR3 contains 15 residues. CDR3 sequence (DNA): TGCGCCAGCAGCTTGGGACAGGGGCTGAACTATGGCTACACCTTC. Encoded protein: CASSLGQGLNYGYTF.

This clonotype showed up many times. V usage is TRBV6-5 and J usage is TRBJ1-1, with 8 bases identical to TRBD1. CDR1 is MNHEY, CDR2 SVGAGI, per germline. V gave up 2 bases and J gave up 3 bases; unmatched junction bases: 2. CDR3 length: 14 amino acids. The CDR3 region is CASSYTTGDTEAFF. The CDR3 nucleotides read TGTGCCAGCAGTTACACGACAGGGGACACTGAAGCTTTCTTT.

This clonotype appeared many times. The chain has TRBV5-1 and TRBJ1-4; TRBD1 matches 11 bases. Germline loops: CDR1 SGHRS, CDR2 YFSETQ. Germline trimming cut 4 bases from V and 10 bases from J; bases unmatched to any gene: 6. The CDR3 is made up of 14 amino acids. Written as DNA, the CDR3 is TGCGCCAGCAGCCTCGAGGGACAGGGGGGAAAACTGTTTTTT. Amino acid sequence: CASSLEGQGGKLFF.

This clonotype was recorded at least ten times. This chain connects TRBV10-3 to TRBJ1-5, with 7 nucleotides matching TRBD1. Germline CDR1 reads ENHRY; CDR2 reads SYGVKD. The CDR3 extends over 15 amino acids. Trimming took 5 bases from V and 5 from J; bases not matched to a gene: 9. This chain's CDR3 is CAISNSDRTHQPQHF. The CDR3 nucleotides read TGTGCCATCAGTAATTCGGACAGGACACATCAGCCCCAGCATTTT.

This clonotype was seen many times. The rearrangement uses TRBV5-1 and TRBJ1-1; weak D call: TRBD1 (6 bases). CDR1 and CDR2 from the germline V gene are SGHRS and YFSETQ. The V gene lost 0 bases and the J gene lost 0 bases, with 18 bases spanning the gap. There are 18 residues in the CDR3. This CDR3 reads CASSLEWARGLLNTEAFF. In DNA form, the CDR3 reads TGCGCCAGCAGCTTGGAATGGGCCAGGGGACTTCTGAACACTGAAGCTTTCTTT.

This clonotype has a count of ten or more. The rearrangement links TRBV7-9 to TRBJ2-3; D gene ambiguous. The CDR3 is made up of 14 amino acids. Trimming cost V 3 bases and J 3 bases, with 10 bases left between them. Germline V gives CDR1 SEHNR, CDR2 FQNEAQ (reference sequence). The CDR3 sequence is CASSFITITDTQYF. The CDR3 region has the DNA TGTGCCAGCAGCTTTATAACGATAACAGATACGCAGTATTTT.

This clonotype has at least ten counts. The chain combines TRBV4-1 with TRBJ1-2; 7 positions agree with TRBD1. V was clipped by 3 bases and J by 0 bases; unmatched bases: 4. CDR1 is MGHRA and CDR2 is YSYEKL in the germline V gene. This CDR3 is 15 amino acids long. The CDR3, as DNA: TGCGCCAGCAGCCATGGGACAGCAGCTAACTATGGCTACACCTTC. Its protein product is CASSHGTAANYGYTF.

The chain links TRBV7-3 to TRBJ2-3; no clear D gene. Trimming took off 2 bases at V and 4 bases at J, with 4 bases between the two ends. The CDR3 covers 12 residues. Germline V gene sequence: CDR1 SGHTA, CDR2 FQGTGA. The chain's CDR3 is CASSLHADTQYF. CDR3 DNA sequence: TGTGCCAGCAGCTTACATGCAGATACGCAGTATTTT.

This clonotype has ten or more counts. V and J are TRBV5-1 and TRBJ1-1; TRBD1 matches at 7 bases. The trim removed 5 bases at V and 4 bases at J, leaving 11 bases unmatched. CDR1 SGHRS and CDR2 YFSETQ come from the germline V gene. The CDR3 runs 15 residues. CDR3 amino acids: CASRPGTAERTEAFF. The CDR3 coding sequence is TGCGCCAGCAGACCCGGGACAGCAGAGCGCACTGAAGCTTTCTTT.

This clonotype was counted at least ten times. The rearrangement links TRBV5-1 to TRBJ2-7; 9 positions match TRBD1. In germline, CDR1 is SGHRS, CDR2 YFSETQ. After removal of 3 bases from V and 5 bases from J, the junction contained 9 bases not matched to a gene. This CDR3 contains 15 residues. CDR3 loop: CASSYPGQGVNEQYF. The CDR3 DNA reads TGCGCCAGCAGCTATCCGGGACAGGGAGTCAACGAGCAGTACTTC. The entire variable domain, with the rest obtained from reference TRBV5-1 and TRBJ2-7, is as follows: KAGVTQTPRYLIKTRGQQVTLSCSPISGHRSVSWYQQTPGQGLQFLFEYFSETQRNKGNFPGRFSGRQFSNSRSEMNVSTLELGDSALYLCASSYPGQGVNEQYFGPGTRLTVT.

This clonotype was recorded many times. CDR3 amino acids: CATSDPGQPTGELFF. CDR3 coding DNA: TGTGCCACCTCAGACCCGGGACAACCCACCGGGGAGCTGTTTTTT. The V gene is TRBV24-1, the J gene TRBJ2-2, with TRBD1 as a possible D gene (6 bases). This CDR3 has 15 amino acids. Between the trimmed V and J ends, which lost 9 bases and 4 bases, there was a span of 17 bases. The germline V gene encodes CDR1 KGHDR and CDR2 SFDVKD.

This clonotype was observed at least ten times. The chain combines TRBV7-9 with TRBJ1-2, with 8 bases matching TRBD1. Losses at the gene ends were 5 bases for V and 6 bases for J; bases not matched to a gene: 8. CDR1 and CDR2 (germline): SEHNR, FQNEAQ (reference sequence). This CDR3 is 14 amino acids long. CDR3 sequence: CASSPDRGLDGYTF. For the CDR3, the DNA is TGTGCCAGCAGCCCCGACAGGGGCTTGGATGGCTACACCTTC.